This record covers a single T cell receptor (beta chain). What it binds is not known. With 60 Vbeta and 13 Jbeta primers, the PCR was carried out. Data came from immunoSEQ multiplex PCR; TCRdb stores just in-frame clones and leaves some out. The sample carries approximately 100,000 clones, less than 10% recorded once. The data were obtained in a study of cytomegalovirus exposure and HLA in healthy donors. The CDR3 is 12 amino acids. The V gene lost 3 bases and the J gene lost 3 bases, with 5 bases spanning the gap. Germline-derived CDR1 and CDR2 are SQVTM and ANQGSEA. Overall study results and limits: Immune exposure information available was restricted to CMV serostatus. In a later analysis, HLA-C alleles had the fewest associated TCRs, DRB1 alleles the most.

Specimen: PBMCs. This TCR came from a man aged 50 or older in good health and CMV-seropositive. The chain combines TRBV29-1 with TRBJ2-2; D call uncertain. CDR3 nucleotides: TGCAGCGTTGATAATGACACCGGGGAGCTGTTTTTT. Residues: CSVDNDTGELFF.